The 28 T cell receptor beta chains below come from one sample, sequenced in a study of identical twins. TCRdb reanalysed the 5' RACE reads using MiXCR and keeps one entry per CDR3 protein. The table lists approximately 890,000 distinct CDR3 sequences, 10% to 15% of them singletons, with around 1.6% in the top ten. These data were also filed under a second study, of yellow fever vaccine responses in identical twins.

The sample taken for sequencing was PBMCs. The receptor source for this set is a young woman in good health.

The chain is built from TRBV2 and TRBJ1-2; D unclear. There are 14 residues in the CDR3. Germline lookup yields CDR1 SNHLY and CDR2 FYNNEI. Trimming took off 1 base at V and 0 bases at J, with 6 bases between the two ends. The CDR3 loop is CASSEGAANYGYTF. Written as DNA, the CDR3 is TGTGCCAGCAGTGAAGGAGCAGCTAACTATGGCTACACCTTC.

This clonotype has at least ten counts. The chain employs TRBV12-3 or TRBV12-4 and TRBJ2-1, with D possibly TRBD2 on 5 matching bases. The CDR3 has 14 amino acids. V lost 5 bases to trimming and J lost 6 bases, with 14 bases between them. The DNA of the CDR3 is TGTGCCAGCAGTCCAAATCTACTAGGCAATGAGCAGTTCTTC. Translated, it gives CASSPNLLGNEQFF.

This clonotype was counted at least ten times. V usage is TRBV5-1 and J usage is TRBJ1-2; TRBD1 matches 8 bases. Germline V gene sequence: CDR1 SGHRS, CDR2 YFSETQ. The CDR3 spans 14 residues. The V gene end was trimmed by 4 bases and the J gene end by 4 bases; junction bases not matched to a gene: 6. CDR3 coding DNA: TGCGCCAGCAGCCCCGACAGGGGAACCTATGGCTACACCTTC. Protein: CASSPDRGTYGYTF.

This chain joins TRBV4-1 and TRBJ2-7, with 7 bases fitting TRBD2. The CDR3 has 16 amino acids. V gave up 2 bases and J gave up 2 bases; unmatched junction bases: 9. The germline gives CDR1 MGHRA, CDR2 YSYEKL. The CDR3 loop is CASSQLPSGGPYEQYF. The CDR3 bases are TGCGCCAGCAGCCAACTTCCTAGCGGAGGTCCCTACGAGCAGTACTTC.

This rearrangement joins TRBV2 to TRBJ1-1, with TRBD1 as a possible D gene (6 bases). The CDR3 runs 14 residues. The ends were cut back, 7 bases at V and 4 bases at J, with 16 bases in the middle. Germline values: CDR1 SNHLY, CDR2 FYNNEI. The CDR3 here is CASTQGRGSTEAFF. DNA for the CDR3: TGTGCCAGCACCCAGGGAAGGGGGTCCACTGAAGCTTTCTTT.

This clonotype was detected a few times. The chain joins TRBV9 to TRBJ2-1; tentatively, D is TRBD2 (6 bases). The germline gives CDR1 SGDLS, CDR2 YYNGEE. The V and J ends lost 0 bases and 0 bases respectively, with 10 bases between them. This CDR3 is 16 amino acids long. The CDR3 protein is CASSVVGGSSYNEQFF. The CDR3 DNA reads TGTGCCAGCAGCGTAGTCGGGGGAAGCTCCTACAATGAGCAGTTCTTC.

The V call is TRBV12-5, the J call TRBJ2-1; the D gene is possibly TRBD2 (6 bases). The CDR3 contains 15 residues. The V end lost 3 bases, the J end lost 0 bases, and 9 bases lay between the germline ends. Looked up from germline, CDR1 is LGHNT and CDR2 is FRNRAP. Here the CDR3 DNA reads TGTGCTAGTGGTTTCGGCGGGGTCTCCTACAATGAGCAGTTCTTC. It yields the protein CASGFGGVSYNEQFF. Full variable domain (remainder filled in from reference TRBV12-5 and TRBJ2-1): DARVTQTPRHKVTEMGQEVTMRCQPILGHNTVFWYRQTMMQGLELLAYFRNRAPLDDSGMPKDRFSAEMPDATLATLKIQPSEPRDSAVYFCASGFGGVSYNEQFFGPGTRLTVL.

This chain connects TRBV4-1 to TRBJ2-5; 14 nucleotides line up with TRBD2. There are 17 residues in the CDR3. From germline, CDR1 is MGHRA and CDR2 YSYEKL. Losses at the gene ends were 4 bases for V and 5 bases for J; bases not matched to a gene: 9. Written as DNA, the CDR3 is TGCGCCAGCAGCCCCAGACTAGCGGGAGGGTCGGGGGAGACCCAGTACTTC. Translating gives CASSPRLAGGSGETQYF.

V and J are TRBV12-3 or TRBV12-4 and TRBJ2-1; D unclear. The CDR3 consists of 16 residues. Trimming removed 0 bases from V and 8 bases from J, with 17 bases in between. The CDR3 DNA follows: TGTGCCAGCAGTTTAGCTAGTGCTAGGCTCAGTGATGAGCAGTTCTTC. It is translated as CASSLASARLSDEQFF.

The chain joins TRBV12-3 or TRBV12-4 to TRBJ2-1; TRBD2 agrees at 9 bases. The J segment lost 5 bases and the V segment lost 4 bases, leaving 9 bases of the junction unmatched. CDR3 size: 16 residues. The CDR3 region has the DNA TGTGCCAGCAGTTCCATAAGACTAGCGGTCAACAATGAGCAGTTCTTC. Its protein is CASSSIRLAVNNEQFF.

At least ten counts were recorded for this clonotype. V gene TRBV4-2 combines with J gene TRBJ1-4; D uncertain. Germline CDR1 reads LGHNA; CDR2 reads YNFKEQ. The CDR3 length is 13 residues. V lost 10 bases and J 0 bases, leaving 9 bases between the germline ends. The CDR3 region has the DNA TGTGCCACCTCATCTGCAACTAATGAAAAACTGTTTTTT. Protein product: CATSSATNEKLFF.

The chain carries TRBV6-6 and TRBJ1-1; unclear D gene. Deletions cut 8 bases from V and 4 bases from J, with 14 bases between. Germline V gene lookup returns CDR1 MNHNY and CDR2 SVGAGI (reference sequence). There are 13 residues in the CDR3. CDR3 residues: CASALTLGTEAFF. In DNA form, the CDR3 reads TGTGCCAGCGCCTTGACATTGGGCACTGAAGCTTTCTTT.

The chain combines TRBV13 with TRBJ2-3; 8 positions agree with TRBD2. CDR1 is PRHDT and CDR2 is FYEKMQ in the germline V gene (reference sequence). Trimming took 5 bases from V and 0 from J; bases not matched to a gene: 7. The CDR3 runs to 16 residues. Written as DNA, the CDR3 is TGTGCCAGCAGCCCACGTAGCGGGGCTAGCACAGATACGCAGTATTTT. Amino acid sequence: CASSPRSGASTDTQYF. Drawing the rest from reference TRBV13 and TRBJ2-3, the complete variable domain is AAGVIQSPRHLIKEKRETATLKCYPIPRHDTVYWYQQGPGQDPQFLISFYEKMQSDKGSIPDRFSAQQFSDYHSELNMSSLELGDSALYFCASSPRSGASTDTQYFGPGTRLTVL.

In its sample, this clonotype was seen a few times. The chain recombines TRBV10-2 with TRBJ2-7; 7 nucleotides line up with TRBD2. Germline values: CDR1 WSHSY, CDR2 SAAADI. This CDR3 has 17 amino acids. Trimming removed 2 bases from V and 6 bases from J; junction bases left unmatched: 16. The CDR3 DNA sequence: TGCGCCAGCAGTGAGAATGGGGCGGGAGTGGGCCCCACCGAGCAGTACTTC. It specifies CASSENGAGVGPTEQYF.

This clonotype occurred a few times. V usage is TRBV11-2 and J usage is TRBJ2-5, with 11 bases fitting TRBD1. With V trimmed by 5 bases and J by 4 bases, 9 bases remained unmatched. The V gene's germline CDR1 is SGHAT and CDR2 FQNNGV. The CDR3 is made up of 16 amino acids. CDR3 DNA sequence: TGTGCCAGCAGCCCCTCCTCCGGGACAGGGGGAGAGACCCAGTACTTC. Residues: CASSPSSGTGGETQYF.

This clonotype was seen a handful of times. J is TRBJ2-7 and V is TRBV18; 11 nucleotides agree with TRBD2. Germline CDR1 is KGHSH and CDR2 is LQKENI. The CDR3 spans 18 residues. Unmatched junction bases numbered 12, after V lost 3 bases and J lost 2 bases. In DNA form, the CDR3 reads TGTGCCAGCTCACCCAGTACTAGCGGGAGATTAGGCCCCTACGAGCAGTACTTC. Its protein is CASSPSTSGRLGPYEQYF.

This clonotype has more than one count but fewer than ten. The chain uses TRBV11-2 and TRBJ1-2; 8 bases align to TRBD1. The germline gives CDR1 SGHAT, CDR2 FQNNGV. The ends lost 5 bases at V and 5 bases at J; junction bases unmatched: 7. This CDR3 spans 14 amino acids. In DNA form, the CDR3 reads TGTGCCAGCAGCAAGGACAGGGCTACATATGGCTACACCTTC. It codes for CASSKDRATYGYTF.

This clonotype occurred many times. The chain's CDR3 is CSARVADYGYTF. The CDR3 bases are TGCAGTGCTAGAGTGGCCGATTATGGCTACACCTTC. The chain joins TRBV20-1 to TRBJ1-2; the D is unclear. The CDR3 has 12 amino acids. The germline V and J ends were trimmed by 1 base and 5 bases, with 8 bases remaining between them. Germline CDR1 is DFQATT and CDR2 is SNEGSKA (reference sequence).

This clonotype was detected many times. CDR3 DNA: TGTGCCAGCAGTTATGAGGGGCGCCGGCGACTAGCCAAAAACATTCAGTACTTC. It is translated as CASSYEGRRRLAKNIQYF. The chain recombines TRBV28 with TRBJ2-4; D tentatively fits TRBD1 or TRBD2 (5 bases each). Germline V gene sequence: CDR1 MDHEN, CDR2 SYDVKM. V was cut by 4 bases and J by 0 bases, with 19 bases left in between. The CDR3 is 18 amino acids.

This clonotype was seen repeatedly, ten times or more. The chain employs TRBV12-3 or TRBV12-4 and TRBJ2-7, with 7 bases that match TRBD1. V lost 3 bases and J lost 3; bases outside the gene matches: 2. This CDR3 region has 13 residues. In DNA form, the CDR3 reads TGTGCCAGCAGTTTGCGGACAGGCTACGAGCAGTACGTC. This gives the protein CASSLRTGYEQYV.

A few counts support this clonotype. The J gene is TRBJ1-4, the V gene TRBV10-1; D unclear. The J call may be mistaken, given a closer DNA end match to TRBJ2-2. Germline values: CDR1 WNHNN, CDR2 SYGVQD (reference sequence). The length of the CDR3 is 11 residues. CDR3 in amino acids: CASSDSQELFF. CDR3 sequence (DNA): TGCGCCAGCAGTGATTCTCAGGAGCTGTTTTTT.

The rearrangement joins TRBV19 to TRBJ2-5; the match to TRBD1 covers 9 bases. Germline V gene data show CDR1 as LNHDA and CDR2 as SQIVND (reference sequence). Trimming cost V 4 bases and J 3 bases; bases outside gene matches: 3. The CDR3 is 14 amino acids. The CDR3 sequence: CASSRTGVEETQYF. The CDR3 DNA reads TGTGCCAGTAGTAGGACAGGGGTAGAAGAGACCCAGTACTTC.

This clonotype has only a few counts. This chain uses TRBV7-7 with TRBJ2-3; TRBD2 matches 11 bases. The CDR3 covers 18 residues. CDR1 and CDR2 (germline): SSHAT, FNYEAQ (reference sequence). J was trimmed by 0 bases and V by 2 bases; bases with no gene match: 7. DNA for the CDR3: TGTGCCAGCAGCTTACGGAGTAGCGGGGGGGGGAGCACAGATACGCAGTATTTT. Amino acid sequence: CASSLRSSGGGSTDTQYF.

This clonotype was found a few times. This rearrangement joins TRBV5-1 to TRBJ1-2, with 7 bases fitting TRBD1. The trim removed 5 bases at V and 3 bases at J, leaving 7 bases unmatched. CDR1 is SGHRS, CDR2 YFSETQ, per germline. This CDR3 has 14 amino acids. The CDR3 nucleotides are TGCGCCAGCAGGTTTGGGGACAGCGACTATGGCTACACCTTC. Its translation is CASRFGDSDYGYTF.

The chain uses TRBV6-1 and TRBJ2-3; 9 bases agree with TRBD1. The CDR3 is 14 residues long. Trimming cost V 8 bases and J 3 bases; bases outside gene matches: 6. CDR1 and CDR2 from the germline V gene are MNHNS and SASEGT. This chain's CDR3 is CASQNRGPTDTQYF. The CDR3, as DNA: TGTGCCAGCCAAAACAGGGGGCCTACAGATACGCAGTATTTT.

The chain couples TRBV5-1 to TRBJ2-1; 12 bases map to TRBD2. This CDR3 region has 14 residues. Germline trimming cut 7 bases from V and 7 bases from J; bases unmatched to any gene: 6. CDR1 and CDR2 from the germline V gene are SGHRS and YFSETQ. The CDR3 DNA reads as TGCGCCAGCCGACTAGCGGGAGTTGAGAATGAGCAGTTCTTC. As protein: CASRLAGVENEQFF. Full variable domain (rest looked up from reference TRBV5-1 and TRBJ2-1): KAGVTQTPRYLIKTRGQQVTLSCSPISGHRSVSWYQQTPGQGLQFLFEYFSETQRNKGNFPGRFSGRQFSNSRSEMNVSTLELGDSALYLCASRLAGVENEQFFGPGTRLTVL.

This clonotype was found a few times. The chain is built from TRBV12-3 or TRBV12-4 and TRBJ2-5; tentative D call: TRBD2 (6 bases). Trimming left V 1 base short and J 7 bases short, with 16 bases between. CDR3 length: 15 amino acids. Here the CDR3 DNA reads TGTGCCAGCAGTTTAGTAGGGCTAGCGCAGGGGACCCAGTACTTC. Residues: CASSLVGLAQGTQYF.

The V gene is TRBV2, the J gene TRBJ2-1; no clear D gene. The CDR3 length is 15 residues. Germline V CDR1 and CDR2: SNHLY, FYNNEI. Trimming pared 6 bases from V and 6 bases from J, leaving 18 bases between. The CDR3 DNA sequence: TGTGCCAGCAGAAAACTTCTATCGGAGATCAATGAGCAGTTCTTC. Translation gives CASRKLLSEINEQFF.